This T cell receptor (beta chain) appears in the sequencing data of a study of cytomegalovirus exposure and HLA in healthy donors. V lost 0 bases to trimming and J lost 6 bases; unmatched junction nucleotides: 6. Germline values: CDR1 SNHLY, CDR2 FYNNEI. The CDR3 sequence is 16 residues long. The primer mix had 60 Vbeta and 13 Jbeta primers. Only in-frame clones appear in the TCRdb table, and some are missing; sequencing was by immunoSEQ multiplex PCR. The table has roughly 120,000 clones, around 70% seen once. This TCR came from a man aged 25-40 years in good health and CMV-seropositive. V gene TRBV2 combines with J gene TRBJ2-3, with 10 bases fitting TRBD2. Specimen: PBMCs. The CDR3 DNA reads TGTGCCAGCAGTGAAGCCCAGCGGGGGGGCCGCGATACGCAGTATTTT. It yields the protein CASSEAQRGGRDTQYF.